Listed below are T cell receptor beta chains from one sample, sequenced in a study of liver allograft versus peripheral blood T cells. TCRdb called the reads again in MiXCR, with one record for every CDR3 protein. The top ten clones hold around 20% of a sample with roughly 1,200 distinct CDR3 sequences, roughly 14% of them seen once. These receptors originate from a human patient who had a liver transplant. The graft donor may have given rise to some T cells. Each CDR3 is given with its conserved first and last residue. The D gene is left open where the match is weak. Only some rows state a clone size, as once, few, many or a class for expanded clones.

clone size	D gene	V gene	J gene	CDR3 DNA	CDR3 protein
medium-sized	TRBD2	TRBV7-2	TRBJ2-2	TGTGCCAGCAGCTTGCTCTTCACTAGCGGGGTGGAGCTGTTTTTT	CASSLLFTSGVELFF
large	-	TRBV6-1	TRBJ1-2	TGTGCCAGCTCCGCCCAAAACTATGGCTACACCTTC	CASSAQNYGYTF
large	-	TRBV18	TRBJ1-2	TGTGCCAGCTCACCACTCGGACACTATGGCTACACCTTC	CASSPLGHYGYTF
medium-sized	-	TRBV7-9	TRBJ2-7	TGTGCCAGCAGCTCCGGTCAGGCCCGTAGCTCCTACGAGCAGTACTTC	CASSSGQARSSYEQYF
few	-	TRBV5-4	TRBJ1-1	TGTGCCAGCAGCTTGGATCGGACACGGAACACTGAAGCTTTCTTT	CASSLDRTRNTEAFF
-	-	TRBV18	TRBJ1-1	TGTGCCAGCTCGAACCGGGCCAGCGCTGAAGCTTTCTTT	CASSNRASAEAFF
medium-sized	-	TRBV20-1	TRBJ2-5	TGCAGTGCTAGAGGGCGTCAGAGGGTCGGGTTGACCCAGTACTTC	CSARGRQRVGLTQYF
large	TRBD1	TRBV18	TRBJ2-7	TGTGCCAGCTCACCTACGGGACAGTCCTACGAGCAGTACTTC	CASSPTGQSYEQYF
large	TRBD1	TRBV6-1	TRBJ1-5	TGTGCCAGCAGTGAAGGCAGGGGGCGGGGTAATCAGCCCCAGCATTTT	CASSEGRGRGNQPQHF
medium-sized	-	TRBV12-3/TRBV12-4	TRBJ2-2	TGTGCCAACCGGTTTGGCACCGGGGAGCTGTTTTTT	CANRFGTGELFF
medium-sized	-	TRBV9	TRBJ1-3	TGTGCCAGCAGCCAGGGGTCTGGAAACACCATATATTTT	CASSQGSGNTIYF
once	TRBD1	TRBV10-3	TRBJ1-2	TGTGCCATCGGGGCGGGACAGGGGGCTATAGGCTATGGCTACACCTTC	CAIGAGQGAIGYGYTF
large	-	TRBV6-1	TRBJ1-5	TGTGCCGCAGCTCGGCGGGGAACAGATAGCAATCAGCCCCAGCATTTT	CAAARRGTDSNQPQHF
many	-	TRBV6-2/TRBV6-3	TRBJ2-1	TGTGCCAGCAGTTTTACCCTCAGGGAGGCCGATGAGCAGTTCTTC	CASSFTLREADEQFF
few	TRBD2	TRBV20-1	TRBJ2-5	TGCAGTGCTAGATGGGGGGATTGGTCAAGCGGGAGTAGAAAAGAGACCCAGTACTTC	CSARWGDWSSGSRKETQYF
-	-	TRBV7-2	TRBJ2-1	TGTGCCAGCAGCACGTTTCCCCGGGGGCGCTACAATGAGCAGTTCTTC	CASSTFPRGRYNEQFF
medium-sized	-	TRBV27	TRBJ2-2	TGTGCCAGCAGTTGGTCCACGGCCGGGGAGCTGTTTTTT	CASSWSTAGELFF
large	-	TRBV28	TRBJ1-6	TGTGCCAGCAGTTGGACATCCGGGTCTTCACCCCTCCACTTT	CASSWTSGSSPLHF
medium-sized	TRBD1	TRBV18	TRBJ1-1	TGTGCCAGCTCACGACAGGGTTACACTGAAGCTTTCTTT	CASSRQGYTEAFF
large	-	TRBV7-2	TRBJ1-6	TGTGCCAGCAGCTTAGACAGGATCTATAATTCACCCCTCCACTTT	CASSLDRIYNSPLHF
hyperexpanded	-	TRBV6-1	TRBJ1-2	TGTGCCAGCAGCGAAGGGGGGCAGACCTATGGCTACACCTTC	CASSEGGQTYGYTF
medium-sized	-	TRBV7-2	TRBJ1-1	TGTGCCAGCAGCTTAAATCCCGGGGGGCGAACTGAAGCTTTCTTT	CASSLNPGGRTEAFF
-	TRBD2	TRBV18	TRBJ2-1	TGTGCCAGCTCACCACGGGCTAGCGGGAGCGGGGAGCAGTTCTTC	CASSPRASGSGEQFF
large	-	TRBV15	TRBJ1-3	TGTGCCACCAGCAGAGATGGGACGGTCTCTGGAAACACCATATATTTT	CATSRDGTVSGNTIYF
few	TRBD1	TRBV30	TRBJ1-1	TGTGCCTGGAGTGTACAGGGGTACACTGAAGCTTTCTTT	CAWSVQGYTEAFF
few	-	TRBV25-1	TRBJ1-1	TGTGCCTCGGAGGGAATGGCGAACACTGAAGCTTTCTTT	CASEGMANTEAFF
medium-sized	-	TRBV20-1	TRBJ1-4	TGCAGTGCTAGTAGAACTAATGAAAAACTGTTTTTT	CSASRTNEKLFF
large	-	TRBV18	TRBJ1-2	TGTGCCAGCTCACCGGAAGTACACTTATCTAGAAACTATGGCTACACCTTC	CASSPEVHLSRNYGYTF
medium-sized	-	TRBV28	TRBJ1-1	TGTGCCAGCAGTCGCCAGGGAAGTATCGGCACTGAAGCTTTCTTT	CASSRQGSIGTEAFF
large	-	TRBV28	TRBJ1-2	TGTGCCAGCAGTTTCGTATTGGTACAGGACCTCTATGGCTACACCTTC	CASSFVLVQDLYGYTF
medium-sized	-	TRBV12-3/TRBV12-4	TRBJ1-3	TGTGCCAGCAGACTGAGCTCTGGAAACACCATATATTTT	CASRLSSGNTIYF
large	-	TRBV18	TRBJ1-3	TGTGCCAGCTCACCTTCCGAGGGCTCTGGAAACACCATATATTTT	CASSPSEGSGNTIYF
medium-sized	TRBD1	TRBV20-1	TRBJ1-6	TGCAGTGCTAGAGCGCATCCGGGACAGGGAACTTCACCCCTCCACTTT	CSARAHPGQGTSPLHF
medium-sized	-	TRBV7-2	TRBJ2-2	TGTGCCAGCACCTTAAGGGGGGTTTGGACCGGGGAGCTGTTTTTT	CASTLRGVWTGELFF
-	TRBD1	TRBV14	TRBJ1-1	TGTGCCAGCAGCCCCACGGGACAGGGCAACACTGAAGCTTTCTTT	CASSPTGQGNTEAFF
medium-sized	TRBD1	TRBV18	TRBJ2-6	TGTGCCAGCTCACCGGTTTCCGGGACAGGGAGCTCTGGGGCCAACGTCCTGACTTTC	CASSPVSGTGSSGANVLTF
-	TRBD1	TRBV6-6	TRBJ1-6	TGTGCCAGCAATTATCTGGCAGGGGGCGAATCACCCCTCCAATTT	CASNYLAGGESPLQF
-	TRBD2	TRBV20-1	TRBJ2-3	TGCAGTGCTCCGACTAGCCATCATAGGACAGATACGCAGTATTTT	CSAPTSHHRTDTQYF
medium-sized	-	TRBV6-5	TRBJ1-1	TGTGCCAGCAACCCCCCCGGGACCCGGAACACTGAAGCTTTCTTT	CASNPPGTRNTEAFF
-	TRBD2	TRBV9	TRBJ2-2	TGTGCCAGCAGCGTTACTAGCGGGAGCGGCACCGGGGAGCTGTTTTTT	CASSVTSGSGTGELFF
medium-sized	TRBD2	TRBV28	TRBJ2-7	TGTGCCAGCGGGTCAGGTTTAGCGGGAGGTATTAATGGGCAGTACTTC	CASGSGLAGGINGQYF
large	-	TRBV18	TRBJ2-7	TGTGCCAGCTCACCGGGCAGACAGTGGGAGCAGTACTTC	CASSPGRQWEQYF
few	TRBD1	TRBV11-2	TRBJ2-3	TGTGCCAGCAGCCCCGACAGGGGCACAGATACGCAGTATTTT	CASSPDRGTDTQYF
medium-sized	TRBD1	TRBV27	TRBJ1-1	TGTGCCAGCAGTTCCAGGGGGGGACAGGGAATCGGCACTGAAGCTTTCTTT	CASSSRGGQGIGTEAFF
medium-sized	TRBD1	TRBV30	TRBJ1-4	TGTGCCTGCAGCCCGGGACAGGGTCTGGCCTCAACTAATGAAAAACTGTTTTTT	CACSPGQGLASTNEKLFF
-	-	TRBV11-3	TRBJ1-5	TGTGCCAGCAGCTCAAAGCGGGGGGGGAGGAATCAGCCCCAGCATTTT	CASSSKRGGRNQPQHF
-	TRBD1	TRBV5-6	TRBJ1-1	TGTGCCAGCAGCTGGACAGGGGGACTTAACACTGAAGCTTTCTTT	CASSWTGGLNTEAFF
large	-	TRBV6-1	TRBJ1-4	TGTGCCAGCGGCAAATCAGTTTTTGCAACTAATGAAAAACTGTTTTTT	CASGKSVFATNEKLFF
large	-	TRBV10-3	TRBJ2-7	TGTGCCATCAGTGTGACGGGAGATGGAGTCGAGCAGTACTTC	CAISVTGDGVEQYF
-	TRBD1	TRBV6-6	TRBJ2-2	TGTGCCAGCAGGGACAGGCGACACCGGGGAGCTGTTTTT	CASRDRRHRGAVF
medium-sized	TRBD1	TRBV10-3	TRBJ2-1	TGTGCCATCGGAGTGGGACAGGGAAACAATGAGCAGTTCTTC	CAIGVGQGNNEQFF
medium-sized	-	TRBV30	TRBJ2-7	TGTGCCTGGAGTGTAACGGGCTACGAGCAGTACTTC	CAWSVTGYEQYF
large	-	TRBV19	TRBJ1-2	TGTGCCAGTAGTGAGGACAGTTATGGCTACACCTTC	CASSEDSYGYTF
medium-sized	-	TRBV10-3	TRBJ1-1	TGTGCCATCAGTGAGTCTAGCAGATTGAACACTGAAGCTTTCTTT	CAISESSRLNTEAFF
medium-sized	TRBD1	TRBV12-3/TRBV12-4	TRBJ1-3	TGTGCCAGCAGACTCGACAGGGGCTCTGGAAACACCATATATTTT	CASRLDRGSGNTIYF
medium-sized	-	TRBV7-2	TRBJ2-1	TGTGCCAGCAGTAGGTTGCGCAATGAGCAGTTCTTC	CASSRLRNEQFF
medium-sized	-	TRBV28	TRBJ2-1	TGTGCCAGCAGTTTCCCCTACAATGAGCAGTTCTTC	CASSFPYNEQFF